This T cell receptor (beta chain) emerged from a study of T cells in Graves' hyperthyroidism and ophthalmopathy. This clonotype has a handful of counts. The germline gene is not matched at one end of the junction; a read error may be the cause. Looked up from germline, CDR1 is SNHLY and CDR2 is FYNNEI. CDR3 length: 14 residues. It was RNA transcripts that yielded the amplified TCR beta CDR3 regions. RT-PCR in the first round (using the HTBI primer set) targeted the TCR CDR3. TCRdb itself ran the multiplex PCR reads through MiXCR, one entry per CDR3 protein. Here the sample spans approximately 520,000 distinct CDR3 sequences, roughly 24% being singletons. Inclusion characteristics of ophthalmopathy patients comprised a Clinical Activity Score of at least 3, a NOSPECS grade of at least 4, and duration under 3 months. The study left out patients who had uncontrolled infection, other autoimmune disease, pregnancy or lactation.

The rearrangement joins TRBV2 to TRBJ2-5, with D possibly TRBD1 on 6 matching bases. The receptor's source is a woman aged 30 to 39 with Graves' ophthalmopathy. Sequenced input: blood. The CDR3 spells CASSEDRSLETQYF. The CDR3 bases are TGTGCCAGCAGCGAAGACAGGAGTCTGGAGACCCAGTACTTC.